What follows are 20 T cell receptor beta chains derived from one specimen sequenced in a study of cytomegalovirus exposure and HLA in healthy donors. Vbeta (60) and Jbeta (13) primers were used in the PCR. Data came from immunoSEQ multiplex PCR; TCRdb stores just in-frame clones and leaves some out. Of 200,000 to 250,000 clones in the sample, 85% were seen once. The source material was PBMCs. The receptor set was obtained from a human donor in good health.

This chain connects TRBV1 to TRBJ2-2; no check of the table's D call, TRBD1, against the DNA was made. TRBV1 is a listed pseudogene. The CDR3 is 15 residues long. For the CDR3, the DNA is TGCACCAGCAGCCGCCCGGACAGGGTCACCGGGGAGCTGTTTTTT. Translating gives CTSSRPDRVTGELFF.

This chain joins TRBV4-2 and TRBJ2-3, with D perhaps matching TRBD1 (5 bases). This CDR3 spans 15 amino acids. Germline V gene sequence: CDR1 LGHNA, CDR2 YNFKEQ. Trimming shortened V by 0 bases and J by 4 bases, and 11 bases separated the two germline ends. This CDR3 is CASSQEGLAPDTQYF. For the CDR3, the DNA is TGTGCCAGCAGCCAAGAGGGGCTCGCCCCAGATACGCAGTATTTT.

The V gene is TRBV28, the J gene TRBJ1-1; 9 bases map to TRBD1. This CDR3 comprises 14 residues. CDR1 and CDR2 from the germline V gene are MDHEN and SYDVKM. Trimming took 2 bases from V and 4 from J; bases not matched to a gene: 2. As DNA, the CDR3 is TGTGCCAGCAGTTTAACAGGGGGCGGCACTGAAGCTTTCTTT. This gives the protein CASSLTGGGTEAFF.

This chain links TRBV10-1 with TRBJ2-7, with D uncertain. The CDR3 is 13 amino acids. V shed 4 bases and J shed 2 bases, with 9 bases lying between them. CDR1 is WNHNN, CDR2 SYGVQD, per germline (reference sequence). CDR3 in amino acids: CASSVLRAYEQYF. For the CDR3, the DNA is TGCGCCAGCAGTGTACTTAGAGCCTACGAGCAGTACTTC.

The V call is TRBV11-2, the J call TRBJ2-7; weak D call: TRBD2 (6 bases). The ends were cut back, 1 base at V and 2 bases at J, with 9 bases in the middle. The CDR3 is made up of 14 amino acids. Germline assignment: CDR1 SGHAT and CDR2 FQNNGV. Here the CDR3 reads CASSLAGVPYEQYF. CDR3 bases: TGTGCCAGCAGCTTAGCGGGAGTCCCCTACGAGCAGTACTTC.

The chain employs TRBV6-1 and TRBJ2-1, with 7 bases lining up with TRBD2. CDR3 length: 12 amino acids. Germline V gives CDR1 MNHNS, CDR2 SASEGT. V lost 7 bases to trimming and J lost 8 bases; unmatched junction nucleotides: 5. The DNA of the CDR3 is TGTGCCAGCACATGGGGGGGGGATGAGCAGTTCTTC. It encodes CASTWGGDEQFF.

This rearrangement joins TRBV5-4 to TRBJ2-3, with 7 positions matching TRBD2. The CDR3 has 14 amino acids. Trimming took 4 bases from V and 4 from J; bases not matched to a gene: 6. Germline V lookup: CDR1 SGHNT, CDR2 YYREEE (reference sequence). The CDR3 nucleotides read TGTGCCAGCAGCCCGGGAGGTGGGCCAGATACGCAGTATTTT. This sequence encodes CASSPGGGPDTQYF.

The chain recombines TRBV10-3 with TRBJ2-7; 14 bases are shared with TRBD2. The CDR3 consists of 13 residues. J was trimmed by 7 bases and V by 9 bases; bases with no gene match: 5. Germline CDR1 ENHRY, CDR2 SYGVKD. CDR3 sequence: CAIGTSGSLEQYF. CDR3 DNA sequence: TGTGCCATTGGGACTAGCGGGAGTCTGGAGCAGTACTTC.

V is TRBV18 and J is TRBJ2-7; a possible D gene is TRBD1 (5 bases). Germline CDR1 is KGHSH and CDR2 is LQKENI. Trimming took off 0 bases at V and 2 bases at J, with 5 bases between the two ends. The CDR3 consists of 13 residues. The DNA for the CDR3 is TGTGCCAGCTCACCACCAGGGGCCTACGAGCAGTACTTC. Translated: CASSPPGAYEQYF.

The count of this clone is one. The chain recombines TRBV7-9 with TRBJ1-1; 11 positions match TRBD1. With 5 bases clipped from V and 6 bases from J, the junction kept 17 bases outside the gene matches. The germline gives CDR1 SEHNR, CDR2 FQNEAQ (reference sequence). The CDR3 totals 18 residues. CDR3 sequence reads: CASSQRTGGASGPAEAFF. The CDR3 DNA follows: TGTGCCAGCAGCCAACGGACAGGGGGCGCGTCGGGTCCGGCTGAAGCTTTCTTT.

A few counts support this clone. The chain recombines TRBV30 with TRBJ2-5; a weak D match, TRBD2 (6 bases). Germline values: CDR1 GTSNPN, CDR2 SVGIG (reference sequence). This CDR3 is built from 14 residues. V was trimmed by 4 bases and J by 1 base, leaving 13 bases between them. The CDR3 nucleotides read TGTGCCTGGAAATATAGCGGACTCCAAGAGACCCAGTACTTC. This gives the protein CAWKYSGLQETQYF.

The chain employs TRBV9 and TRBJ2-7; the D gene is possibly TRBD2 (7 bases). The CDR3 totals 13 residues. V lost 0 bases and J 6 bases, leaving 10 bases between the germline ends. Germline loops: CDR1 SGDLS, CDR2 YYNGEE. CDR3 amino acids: CASSVAGGAEQYF. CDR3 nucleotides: TGTGCCAGCAGCGTAGCTGGGGGGGCCGAGCAGTACTTC. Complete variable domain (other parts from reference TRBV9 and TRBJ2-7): DSGVTQTPKHLITATGQRVTLRCSPRSGDLSVYWYQQSLDQGLQFLIQYYNGEERAKGNILERFSAQQFPDLHSELNLSSLELGDSALYFCASSVAGGAEQYFGPGTRLTVT.

The CDR3 reads CAWSGRTGHYGYTF. The CDR3 DNA reads TGTGCCTGGAGTGGACGGACAGGCCACTATGGCTACACCTTC. The chain has TRBV30 and TRBJ1-2; 7 bases fit TRBD1. Trimming took 1 base from V and 3 from J; bases not matched to a gene: 5. CDR1 GTSNPN and CDR2 SVGIG come from the germline V gene (reference sequence). CDR3 length: 14 residues.

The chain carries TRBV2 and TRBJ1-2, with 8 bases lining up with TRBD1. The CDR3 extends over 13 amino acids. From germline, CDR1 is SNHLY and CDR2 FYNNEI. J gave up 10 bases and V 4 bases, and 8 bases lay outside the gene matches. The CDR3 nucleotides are TGTGCCAGCAGTGGACAAAGACAGGGGCCCTACACCTTC. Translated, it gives CASSGQRQGPYTF.

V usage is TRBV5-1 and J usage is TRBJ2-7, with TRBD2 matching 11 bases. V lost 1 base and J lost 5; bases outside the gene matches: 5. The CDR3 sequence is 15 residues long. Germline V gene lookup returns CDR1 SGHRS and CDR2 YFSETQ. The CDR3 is CASSLTSGSADEQYF. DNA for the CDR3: TGCGCCAGCAGCTTGACTAGCGGGAGTGCCGACGAGCAGTACTTC.

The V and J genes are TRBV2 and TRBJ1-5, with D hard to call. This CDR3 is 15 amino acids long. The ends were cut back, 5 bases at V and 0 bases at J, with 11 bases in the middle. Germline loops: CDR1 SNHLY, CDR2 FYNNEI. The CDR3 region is CASSLSRNSNQPQHF. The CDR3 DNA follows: TGTGCCAGCAGTTTATCTAGGAATAGCAATCAGCCCCAGCATTTT.

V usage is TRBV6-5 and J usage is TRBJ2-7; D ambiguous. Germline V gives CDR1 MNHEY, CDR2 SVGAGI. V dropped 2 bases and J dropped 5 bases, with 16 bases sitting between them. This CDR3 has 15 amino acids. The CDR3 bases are TGTGCCAGCAGTTACGGCGGTAGAATCTTCCACGAGCAGTACTTC. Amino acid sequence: CASSYGGRIFHEQYF.

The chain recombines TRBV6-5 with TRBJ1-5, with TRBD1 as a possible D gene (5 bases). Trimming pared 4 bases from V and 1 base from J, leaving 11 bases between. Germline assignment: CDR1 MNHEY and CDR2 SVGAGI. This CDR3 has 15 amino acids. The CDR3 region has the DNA TGTGCCAGCAGTTTAACAGGTGACAGCAATCAGCCCCAGCATTTT. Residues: CASSLTGDSNQPQHF.

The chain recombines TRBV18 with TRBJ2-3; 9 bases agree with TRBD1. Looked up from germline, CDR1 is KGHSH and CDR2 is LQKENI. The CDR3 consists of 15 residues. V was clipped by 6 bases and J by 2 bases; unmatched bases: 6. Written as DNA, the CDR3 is TGTGCCAGCTCCCTCGGGACAGGGAACACAGATACGCAGTATTTT. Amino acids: CASSLGTGNTDTQYF. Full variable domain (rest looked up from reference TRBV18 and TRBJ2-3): NAGVMQNPRHLVRRRGQEARLRCSPMKGHSHVYWYRQLPEEGLKFMVYLQKENIIDESGMPKERFSAEFPKEGPSILRIQQVVRGDSAAYFCASSLGTGNTDTQYFGPGTRLTVL.

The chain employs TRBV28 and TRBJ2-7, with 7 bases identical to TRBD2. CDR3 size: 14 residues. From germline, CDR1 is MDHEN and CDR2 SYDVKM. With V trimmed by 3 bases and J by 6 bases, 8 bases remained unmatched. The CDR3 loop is CASSFPRLASEQYF. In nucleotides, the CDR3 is TGTGCCAGCAGTTTTCCCCGACTAGCAAGCGAGCAGTACTTC.